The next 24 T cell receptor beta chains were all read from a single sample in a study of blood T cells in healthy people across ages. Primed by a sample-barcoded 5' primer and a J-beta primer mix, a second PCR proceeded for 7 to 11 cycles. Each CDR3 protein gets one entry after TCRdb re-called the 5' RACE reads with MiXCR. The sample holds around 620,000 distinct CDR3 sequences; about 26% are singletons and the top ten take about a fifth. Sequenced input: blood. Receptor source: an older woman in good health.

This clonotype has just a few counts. The chain's CDR3 is CASSLGGTGSEKLFF. CDR3 nucleotide sequence: TGCGCCAGCAGCTTGGGGGGGACAGGGAGCGAAAAACTGTTTTTT. V and J are TRBV5-1 and TRBJ1-4; 9 bases agree with TRBD1. V shed 0 bases and J 8 bases; nucleotides not matched to a gene: 5. Germline values: CDR1 SGHRS, CDR2 YFSETQ. The CDR3 runs to 15 residues.

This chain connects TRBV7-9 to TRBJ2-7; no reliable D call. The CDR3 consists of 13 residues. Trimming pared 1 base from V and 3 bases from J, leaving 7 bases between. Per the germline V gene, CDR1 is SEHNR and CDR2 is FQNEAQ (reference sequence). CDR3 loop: CASSLGPHYEQYF. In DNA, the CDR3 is TGTGCCAGCAGCTTAGGGCCCCACTACGAGCAGTACTTC.

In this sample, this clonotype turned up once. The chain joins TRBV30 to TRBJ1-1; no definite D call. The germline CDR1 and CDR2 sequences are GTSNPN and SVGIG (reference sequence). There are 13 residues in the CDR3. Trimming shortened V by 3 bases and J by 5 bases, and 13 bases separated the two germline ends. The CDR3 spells CAWSALMGTEAFF. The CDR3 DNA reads TGTGCCTGGAGCGCCCTAATGGGGACTGAAGCTTTCTTT.

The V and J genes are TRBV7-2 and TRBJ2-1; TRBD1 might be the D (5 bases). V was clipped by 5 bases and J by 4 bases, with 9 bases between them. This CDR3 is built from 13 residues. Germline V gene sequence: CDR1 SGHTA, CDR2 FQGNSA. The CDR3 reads CASSTRQYNEQFF. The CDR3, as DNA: TGTGCCAGCAGCACCCGACAGTACAATGAGCAGTTCTTC.

CDR3 in DNA: TGCAGCGTTGAAGGCGGGACAGGGGCAGTCGACGAGCCCTACTTC. It encodes CSVEGGTGAVDEPYF. V gene TRBV29-1 combines with J gene TRBJ2-5; 10 bases fit TRBD1. Germline V gene lookup returns CDR1 SQVTM and CDR2 ANQGSEA. The CDR3 has 15 residues. The V segment lost 1 base and the J segment 14 bases; nucleotides outside the gene matches: 16.

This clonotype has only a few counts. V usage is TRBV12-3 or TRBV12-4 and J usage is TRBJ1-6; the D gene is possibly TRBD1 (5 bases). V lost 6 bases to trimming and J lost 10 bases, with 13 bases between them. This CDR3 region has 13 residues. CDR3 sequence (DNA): TGTGCCAGCAGCAAAAAGGGGACCTCACCCCTCCACTTT. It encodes CASSKKGTSPLHF.

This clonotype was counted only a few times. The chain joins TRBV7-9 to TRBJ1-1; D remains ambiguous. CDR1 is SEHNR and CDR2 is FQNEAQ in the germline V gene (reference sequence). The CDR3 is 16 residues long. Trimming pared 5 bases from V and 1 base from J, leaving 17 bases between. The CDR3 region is CASSTPRSFSNTEAFF. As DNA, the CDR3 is TGTGCCAGCAGCACTCCCCGAAGCTTTTCGAACACTGAAGCTTTCTTT.

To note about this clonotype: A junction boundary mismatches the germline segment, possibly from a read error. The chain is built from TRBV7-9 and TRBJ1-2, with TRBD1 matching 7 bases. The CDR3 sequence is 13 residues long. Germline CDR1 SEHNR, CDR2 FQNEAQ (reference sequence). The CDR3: CASSTVDRVGCTF. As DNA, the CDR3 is TGTGCCAGCAGCACCGTTGACAGGGTGGGCTGCACCTTC.

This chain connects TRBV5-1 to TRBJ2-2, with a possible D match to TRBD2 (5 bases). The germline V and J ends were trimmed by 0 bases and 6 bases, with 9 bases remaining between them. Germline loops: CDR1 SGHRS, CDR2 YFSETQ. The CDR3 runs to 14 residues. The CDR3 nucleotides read TGCGCCAGCAGCTTGGCCCTAGCTCCCGGGGAGCTGTTTTTT. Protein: CASSLALAPGELFF.

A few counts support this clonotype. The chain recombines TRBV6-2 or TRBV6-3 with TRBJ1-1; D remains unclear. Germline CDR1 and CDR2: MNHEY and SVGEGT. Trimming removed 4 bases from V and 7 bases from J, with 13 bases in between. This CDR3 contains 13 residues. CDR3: CASSSREVGEAFF. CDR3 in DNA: TGTGCCAGCAGTTCCCGTGAGGTGGGTGAAGCTTTCTTT.

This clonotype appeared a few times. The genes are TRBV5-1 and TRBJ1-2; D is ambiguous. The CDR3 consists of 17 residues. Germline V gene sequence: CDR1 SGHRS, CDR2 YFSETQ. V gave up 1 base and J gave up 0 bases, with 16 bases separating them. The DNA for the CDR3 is TGCGCCAGCAGCTTGTCAACAGCCTCGCTAGCTAACTATGGCTACACCTTC. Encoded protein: CASSLSTASLANYGYTF.

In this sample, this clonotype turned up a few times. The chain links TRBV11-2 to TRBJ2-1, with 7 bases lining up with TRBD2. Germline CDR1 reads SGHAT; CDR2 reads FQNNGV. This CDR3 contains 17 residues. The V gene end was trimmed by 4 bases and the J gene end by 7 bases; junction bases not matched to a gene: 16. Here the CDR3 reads CASSSKWIGLGSNEQFF. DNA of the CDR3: TGTGCCAGCAGCTCAAAGTGGATTGGACTAGGAAGTAATGAGCAGTTCTTC.

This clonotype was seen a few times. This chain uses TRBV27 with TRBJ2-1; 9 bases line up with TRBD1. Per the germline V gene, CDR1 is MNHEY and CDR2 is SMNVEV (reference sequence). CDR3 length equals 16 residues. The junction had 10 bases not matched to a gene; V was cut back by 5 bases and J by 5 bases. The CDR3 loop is CASSPRNRGRNNEQFF. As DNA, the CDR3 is TGTGCCAGCAGTCCCCGGAACAGGGGGCGGAACAATGAGCAGTTCTTC.

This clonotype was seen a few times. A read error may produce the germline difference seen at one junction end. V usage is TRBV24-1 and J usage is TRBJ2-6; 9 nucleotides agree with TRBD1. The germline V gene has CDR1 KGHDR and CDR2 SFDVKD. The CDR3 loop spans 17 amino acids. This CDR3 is CAISESDRGSGANVLTF. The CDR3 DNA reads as TGTGCCATCAGTGAATCGGACAGGGGTTCTGGGGCCAACGTCCTGACTTTC.

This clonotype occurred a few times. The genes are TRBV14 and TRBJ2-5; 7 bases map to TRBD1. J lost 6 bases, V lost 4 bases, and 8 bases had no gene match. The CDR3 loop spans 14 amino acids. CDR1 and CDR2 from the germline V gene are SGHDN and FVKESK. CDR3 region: CASSPYTGVKTQYF. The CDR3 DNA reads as TGTGCCAGCAGCCCATATACAGGGGTAAAGACCCAGTACTTC.

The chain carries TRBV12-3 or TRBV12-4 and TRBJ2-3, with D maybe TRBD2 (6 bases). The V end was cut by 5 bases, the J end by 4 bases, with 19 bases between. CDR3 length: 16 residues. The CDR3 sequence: CASSPAGTFFPDTQYF. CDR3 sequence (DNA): TGTGCCAGCAGTCCCGCCGGGACTTTCTTTCCAGATACGCAGTATTTT.

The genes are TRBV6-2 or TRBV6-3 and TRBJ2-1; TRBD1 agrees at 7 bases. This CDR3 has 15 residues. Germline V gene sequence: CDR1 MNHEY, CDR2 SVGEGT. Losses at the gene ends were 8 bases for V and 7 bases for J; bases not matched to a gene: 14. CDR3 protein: CASSYRGRLRNEQFF. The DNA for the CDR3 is TGTGCCAGCTCCTACAGGGGACGCCTTAGAAATGAGCAGTTCTTC.

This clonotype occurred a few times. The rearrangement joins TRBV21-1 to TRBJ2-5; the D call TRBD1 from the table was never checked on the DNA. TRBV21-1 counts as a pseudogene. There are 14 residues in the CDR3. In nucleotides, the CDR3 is TGTGCCGGCAGTTGGGACACCAACAAAGAGACCCAGTACTTC. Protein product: CAGSWDTNKETQYF.

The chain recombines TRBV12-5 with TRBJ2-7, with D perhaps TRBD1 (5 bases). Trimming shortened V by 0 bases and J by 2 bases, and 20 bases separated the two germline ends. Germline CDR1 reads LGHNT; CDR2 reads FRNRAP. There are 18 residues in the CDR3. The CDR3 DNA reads TGTGCTAGTGGTTTGGTACAGGATGGGCTTCTTAGTCCCTACGAGCAGTACTTC. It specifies CASGLVQDGLLSPYEQYF.

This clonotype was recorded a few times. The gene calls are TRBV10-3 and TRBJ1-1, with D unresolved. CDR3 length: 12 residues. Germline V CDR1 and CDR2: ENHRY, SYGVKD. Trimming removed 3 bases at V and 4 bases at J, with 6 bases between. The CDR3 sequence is CAISEIGTEAFF. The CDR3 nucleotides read TGTGCCATCAGTGAAATCGGCACTGAAGCTTTCTTT.

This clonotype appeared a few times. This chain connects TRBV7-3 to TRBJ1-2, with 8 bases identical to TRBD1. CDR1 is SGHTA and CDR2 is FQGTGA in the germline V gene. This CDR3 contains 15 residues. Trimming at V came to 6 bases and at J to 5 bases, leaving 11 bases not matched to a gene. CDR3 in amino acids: CASRQSGQGGYGYTF. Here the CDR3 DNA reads TGTGCCAGCAGGCAGTCCGGACAGGGCGGATATGGCTACACCTTC.

CDR3 coding DNA: TGCAACTCGGGGGGCTTCTATGGCTACACCTTC. Translating it yields CNSGGFYGYTF. The chain couples TRBV20-1 to TRBJ1-2, with D perhaps TRBD1 (6 bases). The CDR3 has 11 residues. CDR1 and CDR2 from the germline V gene are DFQATT and SNEGSKA (reference sequence).

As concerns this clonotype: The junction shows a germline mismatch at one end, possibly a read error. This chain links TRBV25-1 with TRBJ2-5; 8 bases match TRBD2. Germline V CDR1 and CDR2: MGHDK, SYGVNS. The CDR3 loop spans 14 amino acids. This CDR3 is CASSATGGGSERFF. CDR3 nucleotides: TGTGCCAGCAGCGCCACGGGCGGGGGGTCCGAGCGGTTCTTC.

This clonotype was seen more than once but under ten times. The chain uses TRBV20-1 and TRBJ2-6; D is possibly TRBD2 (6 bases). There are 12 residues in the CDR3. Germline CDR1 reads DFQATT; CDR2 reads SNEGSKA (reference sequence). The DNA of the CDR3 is TGCGGAGGGGAATCTGGGGCCAACGTCCTGACTTTC. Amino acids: CGGESGANVLTF.